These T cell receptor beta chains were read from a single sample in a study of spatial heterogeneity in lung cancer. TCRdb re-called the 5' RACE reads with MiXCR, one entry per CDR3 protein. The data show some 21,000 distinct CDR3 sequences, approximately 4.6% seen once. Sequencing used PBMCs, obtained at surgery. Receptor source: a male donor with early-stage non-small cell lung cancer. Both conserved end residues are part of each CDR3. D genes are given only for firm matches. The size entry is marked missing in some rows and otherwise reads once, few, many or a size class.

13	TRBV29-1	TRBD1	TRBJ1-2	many	CSVDRLSNYGYTF	TGCAGCGTGGACAGGTTATCGAACTATGGCTACACCTTC
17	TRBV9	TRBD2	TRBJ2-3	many	CASSPWGGAGPTDTQYF	TGTGCCAGCAGCCCCTGGGGAGGAGCGGGGCCCACAGATACGCAGTATTTT
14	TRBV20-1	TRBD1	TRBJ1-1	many	CSASPGGVNTEAFF	TGCAGTGCAAGCCCAGGGGGCGTGAACACTGAAGCTTTCTTT
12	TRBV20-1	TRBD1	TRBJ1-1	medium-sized	CSANQGDTEAFF	TGCAGTGCTAACCAGGGGGACACTGAAGCTTTCTTT
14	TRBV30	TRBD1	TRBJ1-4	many	CAWTLPYRGGKLFF	TGTGCCTGGACCCTCCCCTACAGGGGCGGAAAACTGTTTTTT
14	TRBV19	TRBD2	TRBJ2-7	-	CASSIGTSGYEQYF	TGTGCCAGTAGTATAGGGACTAGCGGATACGAGCAGTACTTC
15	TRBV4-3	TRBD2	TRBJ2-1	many	CASSQDVLAGGEQFF	TGCGCCAGCAGCCAGGATGTACTAGCGGGAGGTGAGCAGTTCTTC
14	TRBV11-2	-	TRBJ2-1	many	CASSLYGNYNEQFF	TGTGCCAGCAGCTTATACGGGAATTACAATGAGCAGTTCTTC
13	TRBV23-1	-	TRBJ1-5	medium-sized	CASSPPGNQPQHF	TGCGCCAGCAGTCCCCCAGGCAATCAGCCCCAGCATTTT
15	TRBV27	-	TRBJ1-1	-	CASSLRGDMNTEAFF	TGTGCCAGCAGTTTACGGGGAGACATGAACACTGAAGCTTTCTTT
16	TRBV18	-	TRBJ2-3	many	CASSPPRLTSTDTQYF	TGTGCCAGCTCACCACCGCGTCTTACTAGCACAGATACGCAGTATTTT
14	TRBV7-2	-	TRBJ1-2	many	CASSLPPGNYGYTF	TGTGCCAGCAGCTTACCGCCGGGGAACTATGGCTACACCTTC
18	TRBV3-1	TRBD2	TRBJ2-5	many	CASSQGSSGGQRQETQYF	TGTGCCAGCAGCCAAGGATCTAGCGGGGGGCAACGCCAAGAGACCCAGTACTTC
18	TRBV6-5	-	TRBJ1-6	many	CASSPRQMGSSYNSPLHF	TGTGCCAGCAGCCCACGACAGATGGGTAGTTCCTATAATTCACCCCTCCACTTT